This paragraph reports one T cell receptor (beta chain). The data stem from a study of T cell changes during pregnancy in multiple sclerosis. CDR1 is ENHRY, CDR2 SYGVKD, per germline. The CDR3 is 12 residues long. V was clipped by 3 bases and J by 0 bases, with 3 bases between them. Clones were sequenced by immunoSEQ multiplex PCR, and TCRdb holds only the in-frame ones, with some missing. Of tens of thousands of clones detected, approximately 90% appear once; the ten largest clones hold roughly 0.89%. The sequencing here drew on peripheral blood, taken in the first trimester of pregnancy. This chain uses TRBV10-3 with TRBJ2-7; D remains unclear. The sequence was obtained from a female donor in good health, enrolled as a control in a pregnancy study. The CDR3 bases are TGTGCCATCAGTGATTACTCCTACGAGCAGTACTTC. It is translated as CAISDYSYEQYF.